The 10 T cell receptor beta chains listed next were all sequenced from one sample in a study of blood T cell repertoires in COVID-19. Libraries were prepared by immunoSEQ multiplex PCR; TCRdb keeps only in-frame clonotypes and omits some of them. The sample lists 200,000 or so clones; around 89% were seen once. What was sequenced was PBMCs or T cells enriched from blood (not recorded which). Receptors were obtained from a woman aged 30 to 39 who had recovered from COVID-19.

The chain joins TRBV6-5 to TRBJ1-4, with 7 positions matching TRBD1. The length of the CDR3 is 15 residues. Germline assignment: CDR1 MNHEY and CDR2 SVGAGI. V trimming: 5 bases; J trimming: 3 bases; junction bases outside the gene matches: 6. The chain's CDR3 is CASSTTGTANEKLFF. The CDR3 DNA follows: TGTGCCAGCAGTACCACCGGGACAGCTAATGAAAAACTGTTTTTT.

This rearrangement joins TRBV18 to TRBJ1-2; D is uncertain. The CDR3 totals 13 residues. Germline V gene sequence: CDR1 KGHSH, CDR2 LQKENI. The V and J ends lost 0 bases and 9 bases respectively, with 11 bases between them. The CDR3: CASSPPNGISYTF. The CDR3, as DNA: TGTGCCAGCTCACCACCGAACGGTATTAGCTACACCTTC.

This clone was seen only once. A junction end diverges from the germline sequence, so it may reflect a read error. The rearrangement uses TRBV7-7 and TRBJ2-2, with a possible D match to TRBD1 (5 bases). In germline, CDR1 is SSHAT, CDR2 FNYEAQ (reference sequence). The CDR3 spans 17 residues. The CDR3 sequence is CASSLIPVRVSTGELFF. The CDR3 DNA follows: TGTGCTAGCAGCTTAATCCCCGTCAGGGTGAGCACCGGGGAGCTGTTTTTT.

V gene TRBV6-2 or TRBV6-3 combines with J gene TRBJ1-6, with D unresolved. V lost 5 bases and J 9 bases, leaving 20 bases between the germline ends. The germline V gene has CDR1 MNHEY and CDR2 SVGEGT. This CDR3 region has 16 residues. CDR3 sequence reads: CASSGRGREWGSPLHF. The DNA for the CDR3 is TGTGCCAGCAGTGGACGAGGTCGGGAGTGGGGTTCACCCCTCCACTTT.

The chain employs TRBV7-6 and TRBJ2-3; the match to TRBD2 covers 8 bases. The germline V gene encodes CDR1 SGHVS and CDR2 FNYEAQ. J was trimmed by 2 bases and V by 2 bases; bases with no gene match: 6. This CDR3 is built from 16 residues. The DNA for the CDR3 is TGTGCCAGCAGCTTAACCGGGACTAGAAACACAGATACGCAGTATTTT. Its translation is CASSLTGTRNTDTQYF. The full variable domain, in which reference TRBV7-6 and TRBJ2-3 provide the parts outside the CDR3, is GAGVSQSPRYKVTKRGQDVALRCDPISGHVSLYWYRQALGQGPEFLTYFNYEAQQDKSGLPNDRFSAERPEGSISTLTIQRTEQRDSAMYRCASSLTGTRNTDTQYFGPGTRLTVL.

This CDR3 reads CASSFRQGAPREEDFF. The CDR3 region has the DNA TGTGCCAGCAGTTTCCGTCAGGGGGCACCTAGGGAGGAAGACTTCTTT. This sequence joins TRBV27 and TRBJ1-1; 8 bases map to TRBD1. This CDR3 comprises 16 residues. CDR1 and CDR2 (germline): MNHEY, SMNVEV (reference sequence). V lost 3 bases to trimming and J lost 14 bases; unmatched junction nucleotides: 20.

The chain uses TRBV4-3 and TRBJ2-1; 9 bases fit TRBD1. This CDR3 is built from 16 residues. The V segment lost 0 bases and the J segment 7 bases; nucleotides outside the gene matches: 7. Germline loops: CDR1 LGHNA, CDR2 YSLEER. The CDR3 DNA sequence: TGCGCCAGCAGCCAAGAAGGGACAGGGCTTCGTAATGAGCAGTTCTTC. Its protein is CASSQEGTGLRNEQFF.

There are a few counts of this clone. The chain joins TRBV5-8 to TRBJ1-6; possible D gene TRBD1, 6 bases. Germline V gene lookup returns CDR1 SGHTS and CDR2 YDEGEE. This CDR3 spans 15 amino acids. V was pared by 2 bases and J by 6 bases, with 12 bases between. CDR3 sequence (DNA): TGTGCCAGCAGCTTTCGACAGGCTTTTAATTCACCCCTCCACTTT. Its protein is CASSFRQAFNSPLHF.

V is TRBV9 and J is TRBJ2-7; D perhaps matches TRBD2 (6 bases). The germline V and J ends were trimmed by 4 bases and 0 bases, with 14 bases remaining between them. CDR1 is SGDLS, CDR2 YYNGEE, per germline. The CDR3 spans 15 residues. The CDR3 here is CASSPGIGSSYEQYF. Written as DNA, the CDR3 is TGTGCCAGCAGCCCAGGCATCGGGAGCTCCTACGAGCAGTACTTC.

This clone was recorded a few times. This chain joins TRBV5-1 and TRBJ2-7; 10 bases line up with TRBD1. Germline V gene sequence: CDR1 SGHRS, CDR2 YFSETQ. The ends lost 10 bases at V and 4 bases at J; junction bases unmatched: 8. This CDR3 is built from 13 residues. As DNA, the CDR3 is TGCGCCTCAAGGAGACAGGGGGCTTACGAGCAGTACTTC. This gives the protein CASRRQGAYEQYF.